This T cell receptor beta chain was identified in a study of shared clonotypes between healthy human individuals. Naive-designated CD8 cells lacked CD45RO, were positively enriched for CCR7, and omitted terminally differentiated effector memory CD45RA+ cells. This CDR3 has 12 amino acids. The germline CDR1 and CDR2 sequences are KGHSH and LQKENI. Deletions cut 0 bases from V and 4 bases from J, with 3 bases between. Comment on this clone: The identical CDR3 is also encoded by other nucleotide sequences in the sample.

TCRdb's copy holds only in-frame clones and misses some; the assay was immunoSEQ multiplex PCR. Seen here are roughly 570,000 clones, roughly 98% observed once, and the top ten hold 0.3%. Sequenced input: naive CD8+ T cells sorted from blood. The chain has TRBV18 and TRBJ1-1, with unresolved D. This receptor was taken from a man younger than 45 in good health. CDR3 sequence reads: CASSPPGTEAFF. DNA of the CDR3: TGTGCCAGCTCACCACCGGGCACTGAAGCTTTCTTT.